The rows below give T cell receptor beta chains drawn from one sample of a study of beta chain features in type 1 diabetes. The method was immunoSEQ multiplex PCR; TCRdb's version includes in-frame clones alone and lacks a portion of them. The sample has under 300,000 clones; approximately 13% are singletons. What was sequenced was naive CD4+ T cells from blood. The receptors shown here come from a man aged 30 to 45 with type 1 diabetes. Both conserved end residues are part of each CDR3. The D gene is left open where the match is weak. Only some rows state a clone size, as once, few, many or a class for expanded clones.

D gene	clone size	V gene	J gene	CDR3 protein	CDR3 DNA
TRBD2	-	TRBV11-2	TRBJ2-5	CASSFRSGGAWETQYF	TGTGCCAGCAGCTTTCGAAGCGGGGGGGCATGGGAGACCCAGTACTTC
-	few	TRBV19	TRBJ2-7	CASSIGRYEQYF	TGTGCCAGTAGTATTGGGCGCTACGAGCAGTACTTC
-	-	TRBV25-1	TRBJ1-2	CASSARGAYGYTF	TGTGCCAGCAGTGCCAGGGGTGCCTATGGCTACACCTTC
-	few	TRBV2	TRBJ2-7	CASREGYEQYF	TGTGCCAGCAGGGAGGGCTACGAGCAGTACTTC
-	-	TRBV5-1	TRBJ2-7	CASSLTQGYEQYF	TGCGCCAGCAGCTTAACACAGGGTTACGAGCAGTACTTC
TRBD1	-	TRBV6-5	TRBJ1-1	CASSYGTGTEAFF	TGTGCCAGCAGTTACGGGACAGGGACTGAAGCTTTCTTT
-	few	TRBV6-5	TRBJ1-1	CASSDMGGGEAFF	TGTGCCAGCAGTGACATGGGGGGAGGTGAAGCTTTCTTT
-	few	TRBV2	TRBJ1-2	CASSEGGTAYGYTF	TGTGCCAGCAGTGAGGGAGGGACCGCGTATGGCTACACCTTC
-	-	TRBV29-1	TRBJ1-1	CSATELRQGPLEAFF	TGCAGCGCAACCGAGCTCAGACAAGGTCCCCTAGAAGCTTTCTTT
TRBD2	-	TRBV5-1	TRBJ2-1	CASSLELAGGNEQFF	TGCGCCAGCAGCTTGGAACTAGCGGGGGGTAATGAGCAGTTCTTC
TRBD1	-	TRBV7-9	TRBJ2-5	CASSPPDRGETQYF	TGTGCCAGCAGCCCCCCGGACAGGGGGGAGACCCAGTACTTC
TRBD1	-	TRBV29-1	TRBJ2-5	CSGTGDQETQYF	TGCAGCGGGACAGGGGACCAAGAGACCCAGTACTTC
-	-	TRBV9	TRBJ2-1	CASSVVGTPAFF	TGTGCCAGCAGCGTAGTTGGGACACCTGCGTTCTTC
-	-	TRBV5-1	TRBJ2-7	CASSHPDRSNEQYF	TGCGCCAGCAGCCACCCCGACAGGTCGAACGAGCAGTACTTC
-	few	TRBV18	TRBJ2-7	CASSTGGAREQYF	TGTGCCAGCTCAACTGGGGGGGCTAGGGAGCAGTACTTC
TRBD1	-	TRBV6-5	TRBJ1-6	CASSYSGGATNSPLHF	TGTGCCAGCAGTTACTCAGGGGGCGCGACTAATTCACCCCTCCACTTT
-	-	TRBV4-1	TRBJ1-5	CASSQEALRDSNQPQHF	TGCGCCAGCAGCCAAGAAGCTCTCCGCGATAGCAATCAGCCCCAGCATTTT
-	few	TRBV30	TRBJ1-1	CAWSEQDTEAFF	TGTGCCTGGAGTGAACAGGACACTGAAGCTTTCTTT
TRBD2	few	TRBV30	TRBJ2-3	CAWSASRTSGGPPDTQYF	TGTGCCTGGAGTGCATCGAGAACTAGCGGGGGCCCACCAGATACGCAGTATTTT
-	-	TRBV7-9	TRBJ1-1	CASSSYTEAFF	TGTGCCAGCAGCAGCTACACTGAAGCTTTCTTT
TRBD2	-	TRBV30	TRBJ2-4	CAWGTLRGNIQYF	TGTGCCTGGGGGACCCTGCGGGGGAACATTCAGTACTTT
-	-	TRBV18	TRBJ2-1	CASSPLQGTNEQFF	TGTGCCAGCTCCCCACTGCAGGGGACCAATGAGCAGTTCTTC
-	-	TRBV5-4	TRBJ1-1	CASSLAQGRGRTEAFF	TGTGCCAGCAGCTTGGCCCAAGGTAGGGGCCGCACTGAAGCTTTCTTT
TRBD1	few	TRBV5-1	TRBJ2-7	CASSQGQGAYYEQYF	TGCGCCAGCAGCCAGGGACAGGGGGCGTATTACGAGCAGTACTTC
-	few	TRBV15	TRBJ1-1	CATSSLPGGIEAFF	TGTGCCACCAGCAGCCTCCCAGGCGGGATAGAAGCTTTCTTT
-	few	TRBV7-9	TRBJ2-1	CASRERRGVSNEQFF	TGTGCCAGCAGAGAACGCAGGGGAGTTAGCAATGAGCAGTTCTTC
-	few	TRBV29-1	TRBJ2-5	CSVDLAGGDETQYF	TGCAGCGTTGATTTGGCAGGAGGCGACGAGACCCAGTACTTC
TRBD1	-	TRBV6-5	TRBJ1-5	CASSPDRGFQPQHF	TGTGCCAGCAGTCCCGACAGGGGGTTTCAGCCCCAGCATTTT
-	few	TRBV15	TRBJ2-5	CATSRAGRGKSETQYF	TGTGCCACCAGCAGGGCGGGCAGGGGAAAATCGGAGACCCAGTACTTC
TRBD1	-	TRBV7-6	TRBJ1-1	CASSLGGDRVAEAFF	TGTGCCAGCAGCTTAGGTGGGGACAGGGTCGCTGAAGCTTTCTTT
-	-	TRBV7-9	TRBJ2-1	CASSSNVESHNEQFF	TGTGCCAGCAGCTCCAATGTGGAGTCCCACAATGAGCAGTTCTTC
-	-	TRBV2	TRBJ2-5	CAGRGGGETQYF	TGTGCCGGAAGAGGGGGAGGGGAGACCCAGTACTTC
-	few	TRBV9	TRBJ1-1	CASSVVPLEGPNTEAFF	TGTGCCAGCAGCGTCGTCCCTCTGGAGGGCCCCAACACTGAAGCTTTCTTT
TRBD2	few	TRBV27	TRBJ2-4	CASSSARGSGSHKNIQYF	TGTGCCAGCAGTTCCGCCAGGGGTAGCGGGAGCCACAAAAACATTCAGTACTTC
TRBD1	-	TRBV5-4	TRBJ2-7	CASSHMTGVLGNDEQYF	TGTGCCAGCAGCCACATGACAGGGGTCCTAGGGAACGACGAGCAGTACTTC
TRBD2	few	TRBV7-8	TRBJ2-1	CASSSQVAGGSYNEQFF	TGTGCCAGCAGCTCCCAAGTAGCGGGAGGCTCCTACAATGAGCAGTTCTTC
-	few	TRBV5-6	TRBJ2-5	CASSIEETQYF	TGTGCCAGCAGCATAGAAGAGACCCAGTACTTC
TRBD2	-	TRBV7-2	TRBJ2-3	CASSLAGRWGDTQYF	TGTGCCAGCAGCTTAGCCGGGAGGTGGGGAGATACGCAGTATTTT
-	-	TRBV4-2	TRBJ2-5	CASSQEGTPETQYF	TGTGCCAGCAGCCAAGAGGGCACACCAGAGACCCAGTACTTC
-	-	TRBV14	TRBJ2-7	CASSARVTYEQYF	TGTGCCAGCAGCGCCAGGGTTACCTACGAGCAGTACTTC
-	few	TRBV21-1	TRBJ1-4	CASSKVGTDHEKLFF	TGTGCCAGCAGCAAAGTAGGCACAGACCATGAAAAACTGTTTTTT
-	-	TRBV7-2	TRBJ2-3	CASSLPVTDTQYF	TGTGCCAGCAGCTTACCTGTCACAGATACGCAGTATTTT
-	-	TRBV2	TRBJ2-2	CASREGVGNTGELFF	TGTGCCAGCAGAGAGGGGGTAGGAAACACCGGGGAGCTGTTTTTT
TRBD2	-	TRBV5-1	TRBJ2-1	CASSFGTSGNEQFF	TGCGCCAGCAGCTTCGGGACTAGCGGGAATGAGCAGTTCTTC
TRBD1	few	TRBV29-1	TRBJ1-4	CSVEDRGEATNEKLFF	TGCAGCGTTGAGGACAGGGGAGAGGCAACTAATGAAAAACTGTTTTTT
-	few	TRBV4-1	TRBJ1-5	CASSQGKGNNNQPQHF	TGCGCCAGCAGTCAGGGAAAGGGGAATAACAATCAGCCCCAGCATTTT
-	few	TRBV2	TRBJ1-5	CASSASWFGYSNQPQHF	TGTGCCAGCAGTGCTTCGTGGTTCGGGTATAGCAATCAGCCCCAGCATTTT
-	few	TRBV27	TRBJ2-2	CASSFSEVGELFF	TGTGCCAGCAGTTTCTCTGAGGTCGGGGAGCTGTTTTTT
-	-	TRBV2	TRBJ1-5	CASSEVSISNQPQHF	TGTGCCAGCAGTGAAGTTAGCATTAGCAATCAGCCCCAGCATTTT
TRBD2	few	TRBV11-2	TRBJ2-1	CASSLREGYNEQFF	TGTGCCAGCAGCTTGCGGGAGGGTTACAATGAGCAGTTCTTC
-	-	TRBV29-1	TRBJ1-5	CSVVTGSDQPQHF	TGCAGCGTTGTGACAGGTTCGGATCAGCCCCAGCATTTT
TRBD1	-	TRBV30	TRBJ1-2	CAQAGTGDGYTF	TGTGCCCAGGCAGGGACAGGGGATGGCTACACCTTC
-	few	TRBV5-1	TRBJ2-5	CASSSGHAIQETQYF	TGCGCCAGCAGCTCCGGACATGCTATCCAAGAGACCCAGTACTTC
TRBD1	few	TRBV7-7	TRBJ2-5	CASSLGQGIQETQYF	TGTGCTAGCAGCCTGGGACAGGGGATCCAAGAGACCCAGTACTTC
TRBD2	few	TRBV4-1	TRBJ2-1	CASSQVPWKRGAYNEQFF	TGCGCCAGCAGCCAAGTACCTTGGAAGCGGGGGGCCTACAATGAGCAGTTCTTC
TRBD2	-	TRBV5-4	TRBJ2-5	CASSPIGEGGTQYF	TGTGCCAGCAGCCCTATCGGGGAGGGAGGGACCCAGTACTTC
-	few	TRBV11-1	TRBJ2-1	CASSSQAGSYNEQFF	TGTGCCAGCAGCTCTCAAGCGGGCTCCTACAATGAGCAGTTCTTC
-	few	TRBV9	TRBJ2-3	CASSASGGTDTQYF	TGTGCCAGCAGCGCGAGCGGCGGCACAGATACGCAGTATTTT
-	-	TRBV5-4	TRBJ2-7	CASSLGGPMSYEQYF	TGTGCCAGCAGCTTAGGTGGGCCGATGTCCTACGAGCAGTACTTC